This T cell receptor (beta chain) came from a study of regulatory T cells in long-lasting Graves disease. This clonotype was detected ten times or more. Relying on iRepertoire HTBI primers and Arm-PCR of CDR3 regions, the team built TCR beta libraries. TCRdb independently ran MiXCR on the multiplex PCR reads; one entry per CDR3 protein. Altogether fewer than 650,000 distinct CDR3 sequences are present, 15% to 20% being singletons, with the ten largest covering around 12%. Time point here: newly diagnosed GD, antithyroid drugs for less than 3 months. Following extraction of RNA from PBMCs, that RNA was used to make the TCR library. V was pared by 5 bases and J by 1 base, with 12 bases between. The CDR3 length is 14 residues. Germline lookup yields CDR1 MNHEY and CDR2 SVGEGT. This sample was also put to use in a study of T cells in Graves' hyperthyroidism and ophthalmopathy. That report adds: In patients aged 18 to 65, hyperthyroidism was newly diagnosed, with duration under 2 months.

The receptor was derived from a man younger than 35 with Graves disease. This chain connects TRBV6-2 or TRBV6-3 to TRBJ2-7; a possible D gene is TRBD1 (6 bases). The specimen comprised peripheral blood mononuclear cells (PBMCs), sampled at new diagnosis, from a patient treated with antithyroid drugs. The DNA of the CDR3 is TGTGCCAGCAGTGTCGATCAGGGGTCCTACGAGCAGTACTTC. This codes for CASSVDQGSYEQYF.